This TCR beta chain appears in the sequencing data of a study of blood T cell repertoires in COVID-19. About the study: Spain, Italy and the United States supplied samples that represented acute and convalescent COVID-19. T cells, B-cell-depleted T cells, or PBMCs supplied cDNA or gDNA.

Authors' analysis steps: How many nucleated cells were present was estimated from reference gene primer amplification. The data were produced by immunoSEQ multiplex PCR, yet TCRdb's version contains in-frame clones alone and is incomplete. For V, J and clone size, that table is used; D and trimming come from the DNA. The sample has 310,000 or so clones; 87% are singletons. This CDR3 is built from 15 residues. Germline CDR1 and CDR2: SGDLS and YYNGEE. V gave up 6 bases and J gave up 6 bases; unmatched junction bases: 11. This TCR was sampled from a woman aged 50 to 65 who had recovered from COVID-19. The V gene is TRBV9, the J gene TRBJ2-3; 9 bases map to TRBD2. Sequencing used peripheral blood. The CDR3 DNA is TGTGCCAGCAATAGAGAAGCGGGAGGCGGGGATACGCAGTATTTT. It specifies CASNREAGGGDTQYF.